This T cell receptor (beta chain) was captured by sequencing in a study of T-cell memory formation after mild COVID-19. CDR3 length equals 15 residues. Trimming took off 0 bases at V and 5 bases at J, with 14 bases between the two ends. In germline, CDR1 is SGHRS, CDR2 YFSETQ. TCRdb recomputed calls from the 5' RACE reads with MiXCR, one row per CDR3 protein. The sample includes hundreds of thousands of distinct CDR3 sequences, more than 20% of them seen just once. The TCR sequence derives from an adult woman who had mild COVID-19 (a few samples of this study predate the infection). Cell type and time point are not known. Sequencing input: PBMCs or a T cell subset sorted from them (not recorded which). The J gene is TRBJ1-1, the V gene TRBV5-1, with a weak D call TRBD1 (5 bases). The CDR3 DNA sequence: TGCGCCAGCAGCTTGGTGGCGGGAGCAGGGACTGAAGCTTTCTTT. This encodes CASSLVAGAGTEAFF.